The rows below give T cell receptor beta chains drawn from one sample of a study of blood T cells in healthy people across ages. TCRdb re-analysed the 5' RACE reads in MiXCR, keeping a single row per CDR3 protein. Among roughly 800,000 distinct CDR3 sequences listed, 55% to 70% were seen once. Sequencing input: blood. The receptors come from a man younger than 40 in good health. CDR3s include the opening cysteine and the closing phenylalanine or tryptophan. D genes are given only for firm matches. Clone size appears in some rows only: once, few, many, or a class for an expanded clone.

d_gene	v_gene	abundance	j_gene	CDR3nt	CDR3aa
TRBD1	TRBV12-3/TRBV12-4	few	TRBJ1-1	TGTGCCAGCAGGTCAAACGACAGGGGGCCCTTTGGAGCTTTCTTT	CASRSNDRGPFGAFF
.	TRBV5-1	.	TRBJ1-1	TGCGCCAGCCGTGGGGGCAGGGAGAACACTGAAGCTTTCTTT	CASRGGRENTEAFF
.	TRBV15	.	TRBJ2-5	TGTGCCACCAGCGTCGGGGTGGAGACCCAGTACTTC	CATSVGVETQYF
.	TRBV7-2	.	TRBJ1-2	TGTGCCAGCAGCCCTAAAGCGAATGGCTACACCTTC	CASSPKANGYTF
TRBD1	TRBV29-1	.	TRBJ2-1	TGCAGCGTTGAAACCTACCAAGGACAGGCCAATGAGCAGTTCTTC	CSVETYQGQANEQFF
.	TRBV20-1	.	TRBJ1-2	TGCAGTGCTAGAGGACTGAATGGCTACACCTTC	CSARGLNGYTF
TRBD2	TRBV7-2	once	TRBJ2-7	TGTGCCAGCAGCCCGACTAGCGGGACCTACGAGCAGTACTTC	CASSPTSGTYEQYF
.	TRBV21-1	few	TRBJ2-5	TGTGCCAGCAGCAAAAGGACTAGCGGGAGGGCCAGGGAGACCCAGTACTTC	CASSKRTSGRARETQYF
TRBD2	TRBV28	.	TRBJ2-3	TGTGCCAGCAGTTTTTCTAGCGGGAAGGCACAGTATTTT	CASSFSSGKAQYF
.	TRBV2	few	TRBJ2-5	TGTGCCAGCAGTGATATCTCTCAAGAGACCCAGTACTTC	CASSDISQETQYF
.	TRBV4-3	.	TRBJ2-7	TGCGCCAGCAGCCAAGACCAAGGAGATTACGAGCAGTACTTC	CASSQDQGDYEQYF
.	TRBV20-1	few	TRBJ2-7	TGCAGTGCTAGAGACCAGGGGTCGGGTGAGCAGTACTTC	CSARDQGSGEQYF
TRBD1	TRBV18	.	TRBJ1-6	TGTGCCAGCTCACCATACAGGGGGCAATCACCCCTCCACTTT	CASSPYRGQSPLHF
.	TRBV4-1	.	TRBJ2-3	TGCGCCAGCAGCCTGGGGGACCACACAGATACGCAGTATTTT	CASSLGDHTDTQYF
.	TRBV7-9	few	TRBJ1-2	TGTGCCAGCAGGGAACTGGCCGGGAATGGCTACACCTTC	CASRELAGNGYTF
.	TRBV18	.	TRBJ2-1	TGTGCCAGCTCACCCCTGGGGATGTTGGGGAATGAGCAGTTCTTC	CASSPLGMLGNEQFF
.	TRBV7-2	.	TRBJ1-3	TGTGCCAGCAGCTTGAACGGCGGGGAGGTGCACACCATATATTTT	CASSLNGGEVHTIYF
TRBD2	TRBV20-1	.	TRBJ2-1	TGCAGTGCTCACTCGCGGACTAGCGGGTTAGATGAGCAGTTCTTC	CSAHSRTSGLDEQFF
TRBD1	TRBV20-1	.	TRBJ1-2	TGCGGTGCGACAGACAGGGAGTTAAACTATGGCTACACCTTC	CGATDRELNYGYTF
.	TRBV7-6	.	TRBJ1-2	TGTGCCAGCAGCTTAGTACCGGCGGGGGGCTATGGCTACACCTTC	CASSLVPAGGYGYTF
.	TRBV29-1	few	TRBJ1-2	TGCAGCGTGATAAGTTTTGGACAGCCTAACTATGGCTACACCTTC	CSVISFGQPNYGYTF
.	TRBV5-5	.	TRBJ2-5	TGTGCCAGCAGCTGGCAGGCCCAAGAGACCCAGTACTTC	CASSWQAQETQYF
.	TRBV20-1	.	TRBJ1-2	TGCAGTGCTAGTACCCAAACTAACTATGGCTACACCTTC	CSASTQTNYGYTF
.	TRBV7-9	.	TRBJ2-5	TGTGCCAGCAGCTTTAGAGGGACAGAGACCCAGTACTTC	CASSFRGTETQYF
TRBD1	TRBV29-1	.	TRBJ2-1	TGCAGCGTTGGGTCAGGGGGCCACTACAATGAGCAGTTCTTC	CSVGSGGHYNEQFF
.	TRBV7-2	.	TRBJ1-1	TGTGCCAGCAGCACTGAACAAATGAACACTGAAGCTTTCTTT	CASSTEQMNTEAFF
.	TRBV4-3	.	TRBJ2-1	TGCGCCAGCAGCCAAGTATATAACCAACAATTGTCAGGCAATGAGCAGTTCTTC	CASSQVYNQQLSGNEQFF
.	TRBV11-2	.	TRBJ2-1	TGTGCCAGCAGCTTATTGGGCCTCCTGAATGAGCAGTTCTTC	CASSLLGLLNEQFF
.	TRBV5-6	.	TRBJ1-6	TGTGCCAGCAGCTTGGTGAGCGGCAATTCACCCCTCCACTTT	CASSLVSGNSPLHF
.	TRBV28	.	TRBJ2-7	TGTGCCAGCAGTTTCAACGGGGCGGCCTACGAGCAGTACTTC	CASSFNGAAYEQYF
TRBD2	TRBV6-5	many	TRBJ2-7	TGTGCCAGCTGGACTAGCGGGGTATCCTACGAGCAGTACTTC	CASWTSGVSYEQYF
TRBD1	TRBV29-1	few	TRBJ2-7	TGCAGCGTTGAGGGGACAGGGCCTTACGAGCAGTACTTC	CSVEGTGPYEQYF
TRBD2	TRBV29-1	.	TRBJ2-1	TGCAGCGTCGTACGACTAGCGGGCCTATACAATGAGCAGTTCTTC	CSVVRLAGLYNEQFF
.	TRBV6-5	.	TRBJ1-6	TGTGCCAGCAGTTGGGGCAGCTCCTATAATTCACCCCTCCACTTT	CASSWGSSYNSPLHF
.	TRBV4-3	once	TRBJ2-7	TGCGCCAGCAGCCAAGTCGCGGGAGTCGCAGGGGATGAGCAGTACTTC	CASSQVAGVAGDEQYF
.	TRBV6-4	.	TRBJ2-3	TGTGCCAGCAGCCCAGGACGGTATATTAGCACAGATACGCAGTATTTT	CASSPGRYISTDTQYF
TRBD1	TRBV7-9	few	TRBJ2-7	TGTGCCAGCAGCCCCAGGACAGGGCAAGTCTACGAGCAGTACTTC	CASSPRTGQVYEQYF
TRBD1	TRBV7-9	few	TRBJ1-1	TGTGCCAGCAGCTTAACCGGGACAGGGGGCGCGGACACTGAAGCTTTCTTT	CASSLTGTGGADTEAFF
TRBD1	TRBV10-3	.	TRBJ1-2	TGTGCCATCAGTGAATGGGGGGACAGCGGGGGCTATGGCTACACCTTC	CAISEWGDSGGYGYTF
.	TRBV20-1	once	TRBJ2-5	TGCAGTGCTAAAGTGGGGGAGCGTCAAGAGACCCAGTACTTC	CSAKVGERQETQYF
.	TRBV5-5	.	TRBJ2-1	TGTGCCAGCCAGGGGCTACGCAATGAGCAGTTCTTC	CASQGLRNEQFF
TRBD2	TRBV18	.	TRBJ2-1	TGTGCCAGCTCACCCGGCAGGGAGGGTGAGCAGTTCTTC	CASSPGREGEQFF